The rows below give T cell receptor beta chains drawn from one sample of a study of blood T cell repertoires in COVID-19. Clones were read by immunoSEQ multiplex PCR, and TCRdb kept only the in-frame ones, dropping some. This sample yields some 230,000 clones, of which roughly 83% are seen a single time; about 8% belongs to the top ten. Sequences were obtained from peripheral blood. These receptors all stem from a woman aged 45-65 years with acute or convalescent COVID-19. The CDR3 runs from the conserved cysteine through the conserved F or W. A D gene is named only where the DNA matches it firmly. Rows give clone size only sometimes, using once, few, many, or a class for an expanded clone.

abundance | d_gene | j_gene | v_gene | CDR3nt | CDR3aa
once | TRBD2 | TRBJ2-5 | TRBV7-8 | TGTGCCAGCAGCTGGGGACTAGGTAAAGAGACCCAGTACTTC | CASSWGLGKETQYF
. | . | TRBJ2-7 | TRBV7-2 | TGTGCCAGCAGCTTACGGGGGACCTACGAGCAGTACTTC | CASSLRGTYEQYF
. | TRBD1 | TRBJ2-3 | TRBV29-1 | TGCAGCGTTGAACTGGGACAGGATCCAAATACGCAGTATTTT | CSVELGQDPNTQYF
. | . | TRBJ2-1 | TRBV6-5 | TGTGCCAGCAGCGTTGAAAGAGCGGATGAGCAGTTCTTC | CASSVERADEQFF
. | TRBD2 | TRBJ2-3 | TRBV7-2 | TGTGCCAGCAGGAAGGGGCTAGCGGGGGGCACAGATACGCAGTATTTT | CASRKGLAGGTDTQYF
. | . | TRBJ1-3 | TRBV28 | TGTGCCAGCAGTTTTGCAGGGTCGGGAAACACCATATATTTT | CASSFAGSGNTIYF
. | . | TRBJ2-1 | TRBV11-1 | TGTGCCAGCAGCTTAGTTGGGGCTTCCTACAATGAGCAGTTCTTC | CASSLVGASYNEQFF
. | . | TRBJ1-5 | TRBV28 | TGTGCCAGCACCCCACTCATAAGTCAGCCCCAGCATTTT | CASTPLISQPQHF
. | TRBD1 | TRBJ1-4 | TRBV9 | TGTGCCAGCAGCGCAGGACAGGGGGATGAAAAACTGTTTTTT | CASSAGQGDEKLFF
. | . | TRBJ1-2 | TRBV6-1 | TGTGCCAGCAGTGACAGATACTATGGCTACACCTTC | CASSDRYYGYTF